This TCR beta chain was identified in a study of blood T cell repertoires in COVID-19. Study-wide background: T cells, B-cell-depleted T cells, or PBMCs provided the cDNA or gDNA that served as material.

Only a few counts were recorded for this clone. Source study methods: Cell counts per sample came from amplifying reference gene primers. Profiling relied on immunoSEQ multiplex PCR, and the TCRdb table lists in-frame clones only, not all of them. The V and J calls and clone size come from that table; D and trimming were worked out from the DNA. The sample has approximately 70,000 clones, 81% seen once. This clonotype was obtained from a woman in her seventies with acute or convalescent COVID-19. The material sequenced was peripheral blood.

The CDR3 DNA follows: TGTGCCAGCAGTTTGGGAGTTCAGCCCCAGCATTTT. The encoded protein is CASSLGVQPQHF. The gene calls are TRBV12-3 or TRBV12-4 and TRBJ1-5; D uncertain. The CDR3 contains 12 residues. The V and J ends lost 3 bases and 6 bases respectively, with 6 bases between them.